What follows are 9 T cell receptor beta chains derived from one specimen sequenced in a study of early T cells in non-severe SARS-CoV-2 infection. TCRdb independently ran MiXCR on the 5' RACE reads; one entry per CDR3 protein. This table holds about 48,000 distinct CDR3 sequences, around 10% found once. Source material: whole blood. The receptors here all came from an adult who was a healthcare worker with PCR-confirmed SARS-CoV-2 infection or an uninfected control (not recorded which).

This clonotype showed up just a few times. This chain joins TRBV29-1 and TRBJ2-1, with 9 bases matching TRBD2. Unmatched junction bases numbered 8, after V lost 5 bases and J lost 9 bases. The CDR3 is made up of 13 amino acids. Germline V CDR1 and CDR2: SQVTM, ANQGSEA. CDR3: CSVPSGILVEQFF. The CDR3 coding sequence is TGCAGCGTTCCTAGCGGGATTTTAGTTGAGCAGTTCTTC.

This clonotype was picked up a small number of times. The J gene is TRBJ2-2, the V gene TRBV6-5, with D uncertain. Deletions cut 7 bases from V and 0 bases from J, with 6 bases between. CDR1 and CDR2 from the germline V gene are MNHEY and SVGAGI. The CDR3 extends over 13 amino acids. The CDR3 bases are TGTGCCAGCACTACCGCGAACACCGGGGAGCTGTTTTTT. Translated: CASTTANTGELFF.

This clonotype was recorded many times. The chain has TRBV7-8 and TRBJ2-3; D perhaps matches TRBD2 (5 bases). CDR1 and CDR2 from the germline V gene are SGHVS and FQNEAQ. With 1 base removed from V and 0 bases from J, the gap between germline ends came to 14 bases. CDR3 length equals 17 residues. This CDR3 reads CASSLEFGGSSTDTQYF. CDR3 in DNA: TGTGCCAGCAGCTTAGAATTTGGTGGGAGTAGCACAGATACGCAGTATTTT.

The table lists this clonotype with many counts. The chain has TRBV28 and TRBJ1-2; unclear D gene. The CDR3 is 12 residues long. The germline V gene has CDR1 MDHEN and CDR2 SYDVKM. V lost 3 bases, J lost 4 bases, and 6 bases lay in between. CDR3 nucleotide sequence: TGTGCCAGCAGTTTTGCCCGCTATGGCTACACCTTC. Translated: CASSFARYGYTF.

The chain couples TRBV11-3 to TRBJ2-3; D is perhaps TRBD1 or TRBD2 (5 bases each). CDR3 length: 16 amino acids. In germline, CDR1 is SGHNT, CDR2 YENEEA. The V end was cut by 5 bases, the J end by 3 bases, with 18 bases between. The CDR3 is CASSRGPALGTDTQYF. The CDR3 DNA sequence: TGTGCCAGCAGCCGGGGCCCAGCATTGGGGACAGATACGCAGTATTTT.

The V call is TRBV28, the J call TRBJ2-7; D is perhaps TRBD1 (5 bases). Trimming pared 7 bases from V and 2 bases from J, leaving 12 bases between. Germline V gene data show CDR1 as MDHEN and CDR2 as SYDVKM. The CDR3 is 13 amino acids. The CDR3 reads CASNTTVPYEQYF. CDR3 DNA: TGTGCCAGCAATACGACAGTTCCCTACGAGCAGTACTTC. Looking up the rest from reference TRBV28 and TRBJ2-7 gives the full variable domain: DVKVTQSSRYLVKRTGEKVFLECVQDMDHENMFWYRQDPGLGLRLIYFSYDVKMKEKGDIPEGYSVSREKKERFSLILESASTNQTSMYLCASNTTVPYEQYFGPGTRLTVT.

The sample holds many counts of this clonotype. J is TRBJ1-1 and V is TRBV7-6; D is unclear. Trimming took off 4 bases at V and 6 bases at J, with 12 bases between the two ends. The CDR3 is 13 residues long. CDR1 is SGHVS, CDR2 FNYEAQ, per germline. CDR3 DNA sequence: TGTGCCAGCAGCTATCTCGGCGAGGCTGAAGCTTTCTTT. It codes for CASSYLGEAEAFF.

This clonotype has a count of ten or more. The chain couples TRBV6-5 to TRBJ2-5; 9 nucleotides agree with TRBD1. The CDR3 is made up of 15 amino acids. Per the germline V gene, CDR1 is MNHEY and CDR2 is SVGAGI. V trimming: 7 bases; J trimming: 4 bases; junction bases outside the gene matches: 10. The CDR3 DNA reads TGTGCCAGCAATCCACCTACAGGGGGCGTAGAGACCCAGTACTTC. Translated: CASNPPTGGVETQYF.

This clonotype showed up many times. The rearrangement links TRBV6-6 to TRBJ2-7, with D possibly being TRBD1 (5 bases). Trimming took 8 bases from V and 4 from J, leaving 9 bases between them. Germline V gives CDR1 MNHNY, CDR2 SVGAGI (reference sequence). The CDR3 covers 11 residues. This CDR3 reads CASVAGYEQYF. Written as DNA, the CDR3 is TGTGCCAGCGTAGCAGGGTACGAGCAGTACTTC.